A selection of T cell receptor beta chains follows, all from one sample in a study of T-cell memory formation after mild COVID-19. TCRdb called the 5' RACE reads again in MiXCR, with one record for every CDR3 protein. The sample lists about 350,000 distinct CDR3 sequences, roughly an eighth occurring once. Sequenced: PBMCs or a T cell subset sorted from them (not recorded which). The source is a man between 18 and 35 years old who had mild COVID-19 (a few samples of this study predate the infection). Cell type and time point are not known. The CDR3 runs from the conserved cysteine through the conserved F or W. The D gene is left open where the match is weak. Clone size is not always given. Where it is, it says once, few, many or a class for expanded clones.

v_call	d_call	clone_size	j_call	cdr3_nt	cdr3_aa
TRBV7-3	TRBD1	many	TRBJ1-1	TGTGCCAGCAGCCCAAGGGGACAGCTCGTTACTCCCAGGGCTTTCTTT	CASSPRGQLVTPRAFF
TRBV9	TRBD1	few	TRBJ2-3	TGTGCCAGCAGCCCGGGGGACAGGAGCACAGATACGCAGTATTTT	CASSPGDRSTDTQYF
TRBV5-6	.	.	TRBJ2-1	TGTGCCAGCAGCTCCTACAATGAGTGGTTCTTC	CASSSYNEWFF
TRBV6-5	.	few	TRBJ1-1	TGTGCCAGCAGTTACAAGGGCAGGGGAGAGACTGAAGCTTTCTTT	CASSYKGRGETEAFF
TRBV4-3	TRBD2	few	TRBJ2-3	TGCGCCAGCAGCCTTCTCCCCCCTAGCGGGGGGGCGATAGATACGCAGTATTTT	CASSLLPPSGGAIDTQYF
TRBV4-3	TRBD1	few	TRBJ2-3	TGCGCCAGCAGCCGCGGACAGGGGAGCACAGATACGCAGTATTTT	CASSRGQGSTDTQYF
TRBV28	.	.	TRBJ2-1	TGTGCCAGCAGTGCGGGACAGCTAAACAATGAGCAGTTCTTC	CASSAGQLNNEQFF
TRBV27	.	few	TRBJ2-3	TGTGCCAGCAGTTTAGCGGCGGGACGCCGGGATACGCAGTATTTT	CASSLAAGRRDTQYF
TRBV6-2/TRBV6-3	.	few	TRBJ2-1	TGTGCCAGCAGTTACCCAGTATACTCCTACAATGAGCAGTTCTTC	CASSYPVYSYNEQFF
TRBV5-5	TRBD1	.	TRBJ2-7	TGTGCCAGCAGCCCAAATCCGGGACAGGTCCACGAGCAGTACTTC	CASSPNPGQVHEQYF
TRBV30	.	few	TRBJ1-1	TGTGCCCGGAATCGAGTGAACACTGAAGCTTTCTTT	CARNRVNTEAFF
TRBV27	.	.	TRBJ2-7	TGTGCCAGCAGAACCTTAGGCCGGGAGCAGTACTTC	CASRTLGREQYF
TRBV5-1	TRBD2	few	TRBJ2-3	TGCGCCAGCAGCCGAGGAAGCGGGGGGGCCCCCCAAGATACGCAGTATTTT	CASSRGSGGAPQDTQYF
TRBV5-1	.	.	TRBJ1-4	TGCGCCAGCAGCTTGGTTCCGACTTCAGCTAATGAAAAACTGTTTTTT	CASSLVPTSANEKLFF
TRBV29-1	TRBD1	many	TRBJ1-1	TGCAGCGTTGAGAGGGGGCAGCGGACTGAAGCTTTCTTT	CSVERGQRTEAFF
TRBV9	TRBD2	many	TRBJ2-5	TGTGCCAGCAGCGTAGGCGCTAGCGGGTCACAAGAGACCCAGTACTTC	CASSVGASGSQETQYF
TRBV5-1	TRBD2	medium-sized	TRBJ2-1	TGCGCCAGCAGCTTGTATAGCGGGGAAGGGGGAAATGAGCAGTTCTTC	CASSLYSGEGGNEQFF
TRBV7-2	.	few	TRBJ1-2	TGTGCCAGCAGCCTTAGGACGACCGGCTACACCTTC	CASSLRTTGYTF
TRBV5-1	.	.	TRBJ1-5	TGCGCCAGCAGCCCCTCTACAGGTCGGCAGCCCCAGCATTTT	CASSPSTGRQPQHF
TRBV2	.	many	TRBJ2-2	TGTGCCAGCAGCGTTGATTACACCGGGGAGCTGTTTTTT	CASSVDYTGELFF
TRBV7-8	.	.	TRBJ1-6	TGTGCCAGCAGCCAAAATCAGGGGAGAGGTCTGAATTCACCCCTCCACTTT	CASSQNQGRGLNSPLHF
TRBV14	.	.	TRBJ2-3	TGTGCCAGCAGCCGCTTCCCGGGGACGCAGTATTTT	CASSRFPGTQYF
TRBV6-6	.	.	TRBJ1-2	TGTGCCAGCAGTTATGGGAGTGGGAATAACTATGGCTACACCTTC	CASSYGSGNNYGYTF
TRBV6-5	.	.	TRBJ2-7	TGTGCCAGCAGTTACGACCCAGGGAGCTCCTACGAGCAGTACTTC	CASSYDPGSSYEQYF
TRBV20-1	.	few	TRBJ2-1	TGCAGTGCCCACCAGGGAGTTGAGCAGTTCTTC	CSAHQGVEQFF
TRBV12-3/TRBV12-4	.	.	TRBJ2-3	TGTGCCACCGAGGACGGCACAGATACGCAGTATTTT	CATEDGTDTQYF
TRBV7-9	TRBD1	.	TRBJ1-1	TGTGCCAGCAGCTTAGCCCAGACAGGGGACACTGAAGCTTTCTTT	CASSLAQTGDTEAFF
TRBV7-2	.	few	TRBJ2-7	TGTGCCAGCAGCCGACCCTCATCCTACGAGCAGTACTTC	CASSRPSSYEQYF
TRBV7-8	TRBD2	.	TRBJ2-3	TGTGCCAGCAACAAACCGGGACTAGCCGATTCCGATACGCAGTATTTT	CASNKPGLADSDTQYF